This T cell receptor beta chain was recorded in a study of blood T cell repertoires in COVID-19. The protocol was immunoSEQ multiplex PCR, while the TCRdb copy is restricted to in-frame clones and leaves out a portion. Of about 220,000 clones in the sample, 86% are singletons; the top ten hold 2% to 2.5%. V lost 0 bases, J lost 8 bases, and 13 bases lay in between. Germline CDR1 reads LNHNV; CDR2 reads YYDKDF (reference sequence). This CDR3 has 15 amino acids. Sequencing was done on a sample of peripheral blood. This clonotype originated in a man between 25 and 39 years old who had recovered from COVID-19. This chain joins TRBV15 and TRBJ1-4; D ambiguous. This CDR3 reads CATSRDLSGGEKLFF. CDR3 in DNA: TGTGCCACCAGCAGAGATCTGTCAGGAGGAGAAAAACTGTTTTTT.